This is a list of T cell receptor beta chains from one sample in a study of T cell changes during pregnancy in multiple sclerosis. The assay was immunoSEQ multiplex PCR, and TCRdb's table has in-frame clones only and misses some. The sample contains 70,000 to 100,000 clones, approximately 94% of which appear only once. This specimen consisted of peripheral blood, obtained in the third trimester of pregnancy. The source is a female donor with multiple sclerosis, enrolled in a pregnancy study. CDR3s include the opening cysteine and the closing phenylalanine or tryptophan. The D gene is left open where the match is weak. Some rows have no size entry. The others give once, few or many, or a class for an expanded clone.

-,-,TRBV5-1,TRBJ2-7,CASSLAPTSSYEQYF,TGCGCCAGCAGCTTGGCCCCGACAAGCTCCTACGAGCAGTACTTC
-,-,TRBV5-1,TRBJ2-2,CASASGTGELFF,TGCGCCAGCGCTTCAGGGACCGGGGAGCTGTTTTTT
-,-,TRBV28,TRBJ1-5,CASSPTGTYQPQHF,TGTGCCAGCAGCCCGACAGGAACTTATCAGCCCCAGCATTTT
once,-,TRBV19,TRBJ1-4,CASSPLRNEKLFF,TGTGCCAGTAGTCCGCTGAGGAATGAAAAACTGTTTTTT
once,TRBD1,TRBV27,TRBJ2-3,CASSVYYRGSTDTQYF,TGTGCCAGCAGTGTATACTACAGGGGGAGCACAGATACGCAGTATTTT
-,-,TRBV4-1,TRBJ1-3,CASSPGEGVRNTIYF,TGCGCCAGCAGCCCCGGGGAGGGGGTGAGAAACACCATATATTTT
-,-,TRBV9,TRBJ2-3,CASSLGRESTDTQYF,TGTGCCAGCAGCCTAGGGCGGGAAAGCACAGATACGCAGTATTTT
-,TRBD2,TRBV28,TRBJ2-3,CASSTRLAGTDTQYF,TGTGCCAGCAGCACGAGGCTAGCGGGCACAGATACGCAGTATTTT
-,-,TRBV28,TRBJ2-7,CASSLGRVIGEQYF,TGTGCCAGCAGTTTGGGCAGGGTTATCGGCGAGCAGTACTTC
-,TRBD1,TRBV6-1,TRBJ1-5,CASIDRGLVGNQPQHF,TGTGCCAGCATTGACAGGGGGCTGGTGGGCAATCAGCCCCAGCATTTT
-,-,TRBV2,TRBJ2-3,CASTRSTDTQYF,TGTGCCAGCACCCGTAGCACAGATACGCAGTATTTT
-,TRBD1,TRBV6-1,TRBJ2-2,CASSELPTGGYPGELFF,TGTGCCAGCAGTGAGCTACCGACAGGGGGCTATCCCGGGGAGCTGTTTTTT
-,TRBD2,TRBV4-2,TRBJ2-3,CASSHGTSGTGTQYF,TGTGCCAGCAGCCACGGGACTAGCGGGACCGGTACGCAGTATTTT
-,-,TRBV29-1,TRBJ1-4,CSVGVGGEYEKLFF,TGCAGCGTGGGGGTCGGAGGGGAGTATGAAAAACTGTTTTTT
-,TRBD1,TRBV7-9,TRBJ1-5,CASSLGQGYQPQHF,TGTGCCAGCAGCTTAGGACAGGGGTATCAGCCCCAGCATTTT
-,-,TRBV15,TRBJ2-5,CATSRSGGQTPETQYF,TGTGCCACCAGCAGAAGCGGGGGACAGACGCCAGAGACCCAGTACTTC
once,-,TRBV29-1,TRBJ1-1,CSVVGPAVNTEAFF,TGCAGCGTTGTAGGCCCAGCGGTGAACACTGAAGCTTTCTTT
-,-,TRBV4-3,TRBJ1-1,CASSRKQGWDTEAFF,TGCGCCAGCAGCCGTAAGCAGGGTTGGGACACTGAAGCTTTCTTT
-,TRBD1,TRBV18,TRBJ2-1,CASSPGHTGGAYNEQFF,TGTGCCAGCTCACCCGGACATACAGGGGGCGCTTACAATGAGCAGTTCTTC
once,-,TRBV12-2,TRBJ2-1,CASRFGLAGAYNEQFF,TGTGCAAGTCGCTTCGGACTAGCGGGCGCTTACAATGAGCAGTTCTTC
-,TRBD1,TRBV7-8,TRBJ1-2,CASSPGDRETTGYTF,TGTGCCAGCAGCCCCGGGGACAGGGAGACGACTGGCTACACCTTC
once,TRBD2,TRBV18,TRBJ2-3,CASSPLILSGIGTDTQYF,TGTGCCAGCTCACCCCTCATACTTAGCGGGATAGGAACAGATACGCAGTATTTT
once,TRBD2,TRBV9,TRBJ2-7,CASSDSPTSGSLEQYF,TGTGCCAGCAGCGATTCCCCGACTAGCGGGAGCCTCGAGCAGTACTTC
-,-,TRBV7-9,TRBJ2-7,CASSLIASYEQYF,TGTGCCAGCAGCTTAATAGCCTCCTACGAGCAGTACTTC
-,-,TRBV19,TRBJ2-3,CASSLDTFSTDTQYF,TGTGCCAGTAGTCTCGACACATTCAGCACAGATACGCAGTATTTT
-,TRBD1,TRBV7-9,TRBJ2-4,CASSHTTGGSENIQYF,TGTGCCAGCAGCCATACAACAGGGGGCTCTGAAAACATTCAGTACTTC
-,-,TRBV5-1,TRBJ1-2,CASWEADGYTF,TGCGCCAGCTGGGAGGCGGATGGCTACACCTTC
-,TRBD2,TRBV19,TRBJ2-3,CASSMDWTSGNTDTQYF,TGTGCCAGTAGTATGGACTGGACTAGCGGGAACACAGATACGCAGTATTTT
-,TRBD1,TRBV6-5,TRBJ2-7,CASSFTLGQGTYEQYF,TGTGCCAGCAGTTTTACCCTGGGACAGGGCACCTACGAGCAGTACTTC
-,TRBD2,TRBV7-2,TRBJ2-7,CASSLGLAGGKYEQYF,TGTGCCAGCAGCCTGGGACTAGCGGGAGGGAAGTACGAGCAGTACTTC
-,TRBD1,TRBV11-2,TRBJ2-2,CASSLVAGTGPVGELFF,TGTGCCAGCAGCTTAGTTGCTGGGACAGGGCCGGTCGGGGAGCTGTTTTTT
once,TRBD1,TRBV5-1,TRBJ2-3,CASSPRTGQDTQYF,TGCGCCAGCAGCCCGCGGACAGGCCAGGATACGCAGTATTTT
-,-,TRBV27,TRBJ2-7,CASSAGTSFEQYF,TGTGCCAGCAGTGCAGGGACTTCCTTCGAGCAGTACTTC
-,TRBD2,TRBV7-9,TRBJ2-1,CASSFLAGPYNEQFF,TGTGCCAGCAGCTTCTTAGCGGGACCCTACAATGAGCAGTTCTTC
-,-,TRBV15,TRBJ2-1,CATSRVGQGSGNEQFF,TGTGCCACCAGCAGAGTCGGTCAGGGAAGTGGCAATGAGCAGTTCTTC
-,-,TRBV11-3,TRBJ2-7,CASSTSGDEQYF,TGTGCCAGCAGTACATCCGGGGACGAGCAGTACTTC
-,TRBD2,TRBV28,TRBJ2-1,CASSLVASGRVTYNEQFF,TGTGCCAGCAGTTTGGTGGCTAGCGGGAGGGTGACCTACAATGAGCAGTTCTTC
-,-,TRBV7-9,TRBJ2-2,CASSSRRGGELFF,TGTGCCAGCAGCTCGCGCAGGGGCGGGGAGCTGTTTTTT
-,-,TRBV28,TRBJ2-7,CAASPPLGGPRWGEQYF,TGTGCCGCCAGCCCCCCGCTGGGGGGGCCCCGATGGGGCGAGCAGTACTTC
-,-,TRBV21-1,TRBJ1-2,CASSRETGTLTF,TGTGCCAGCAGCAGGGAGACCGGGACATTGACCTTC
-,TRBD2,TRBV9,TRBJ2-1,CASSASGPEQFF,TGTGCCAGCAGCGCTAGCGGGCCAGAGCAGTTCTTC
-,TRBD2,TRBV4-1,TRBJ2-1,CASTSGGAGGGGEQFF,TGCGCCAGCACCTCCGGAGGCGCGGGAGGGGGGGGAGAGCAGTTCTTC
-,TRBD1,TRBV2,TRBJ1-5,CASKPTGATGQPQHF,TGTGCCAGCAAGCCGACAGGGGCGACCGGTCAGCCCCAGCATTTT
-,-,TRBV14,TRBJ2-7,CASSQGIGGEADRGKRDYEQYF,TGTGCCAGCAGCCAAGGGATCGGGGGGGAAGCGGACAGGGGTAAAAGGGACTACGAGCAGTACTTC
-,-,TRBV10-2,TRBJ2-3,CASSKNSLSTDTQYF,TGCGCCAGCTCAAAGAACTCACTCTCCACAGATACGCAGTATTTT
-,TRBD1,TRBV4-1,TRBJ1-5,CASSRPGQGGTQPQHF,TGCGCCAGCTCAAGACCGGGACAGGGTGGGACTCAGCCCCAGCATTTT
once,TRBD2,TRBV9,TRBJ2-7,CASSPRTSHEQYF,TGTGCCAGCAGCCCGCGGACTAGCCACGAGCAGTACTTC
once,TRBD2,TRBV19,TRBJ2-2,CASSIGTRGTGELFF,TGTGCCAGTAGTATAGGGACTAGAGGGACCGGGGAGCTGTTTTTT
-,-,TRBV6-5,TRBJ1-2,CASSLRGYGYTF,TGTGCCAGCAGTTTACGAGGGTATGGCTACACCTTC
-,TRBD2,TRBV15,TRBJ2-3,CATSRTSGSQADTQYF,TGTGCCACCAGCAGAACTAGCGGGAGTCAGGCAGATACGCAGTATTTT
-,TRBD2,TRBV13,TRBJ2-7,CASSLLAGGPYEQYF,TGTGCCAGCAGCTTACTAGCGGGAGGGCCCTACGAGCAGTACTTC
-,TRBD1,TRBV6-6,TRBJ2-5,CASTKTLTGKETQYF,TGTGCCAGCACCAAAACACTGACAGGGAAAGAGACCCAGTACTTC
-,-,TRBV7-2,TRBJ2-2,CASSLDGLNTGELFF,TGTGCCAGCAGCTTAGATGGCTTAAACACCGGGGAGCTGTTTTTT
-,TRBD1,TRBV7-9,TRBJ2-7,CASSLAEGQGSYEQYF,TGTGCCAGCAGCTTAGCTGAGGGACAGGGCTCCTACGAGCAGTACTTC
once,-,TRBV11-2,TRBJ1-1,CASSWAWGLNTEAFF,TGTGCCAGCAGCTGGGCTTGGGGCTTGAACACTGAAGCTTTCTTT
-,-,TRBV28,TRBJ1-1,CASSTRLNTEAFF,TGTGCCAGCAGTACTCGCCTGAACACTGAAGCTTTCTTT
-,-,TRBV27,TRBJ2-2,CASSFSGPYTGELFF,TGTGCCAGCAGTTTCAGCGGTCCTTACACCGGGGAGCTGTTTTTT
-,-,TRBV6-1,TRBJ1-5,CASSGQISNQPQHF,TGTGCCAGCAGTGGGCAGATTAGCAATCAGCCCCAGCATTTT
-,TRBD2,TRBV9,TRBJ2-3,CASSVASGRALADTQYF,TGTGCCAGCAGCGTAGCTAGCGGGAGGGCCTTGGCAGATACGCAGTATTTT
-,-,TRBV25-1,TRBJ2-7,CASSDSFYEQYF,TGTGCCAGCAGTGACTCCTTCTACGAGCAGTACTTC